One and the same sample provided the 28 T cell receptor beta chains below, sequenced in a study of T-cell memory formation after mild COVID-19. TCRdb reanalysed the 5' RACE reads using MiXCR and keeps one entry per CDR3 protein. The sample yields around 160,000 distinct CDR3 sequences, around 10% seen once. The material sequenced was PBMCs or a T cell subset sorted from them (not recorded which). The receptors originated from a man between 18 and 29 years old who had mild COVID-19 (a few samples of this study predate the infection). Cell type and time point are not known.

V gene TRBV24-1 combines with J gene TRBJ2-5, with 11 bases identical to TRBD2. The CDR3 runs 16 residues. Per germline, CDR1 KGHDR and CDR2 SFDVKD. Germline trimming cut 4 bases from V and 2 bases from J; bases unmatched to any gene: 5. As DNA, the CDR3 is TGTGCCACCAGTGACGACGGGACTAGCGGACAAGAGACCCAGTACTTC. It encodes CATSDDGTSGQETQYF.

This clonotype turned up a few times. The chain recombines TRBV7-3 with TRBJ1-1, with D possibly being TRBD1 (6 bases). The CDR3 sequence is 12 residues long. The germline CDR1 and CDR2 sequences are SGHTA and FQGTGA. Trimming stripped 5 bases from V and 8 bases from J, with 12 bases between. CDR3 sequence reads: CASSERGREAFF. The DNA of the CDR3 is TGTGCCAGCAGCGAACGGGGGCGGGAAGCTTTCTTT.

This chain links TRBV6-6 with TRBJ2-5; 8 bases align to TRBD1. The V gene's germline CDR1 is MNHNY and CDR2 SVGAGI (reference sequence). V shed 5 bases and J 4 bases; nucleotides not matched to a gene: 12. The CDR3 runs to 16 residues. CDR3 residues: CASSLVQGAVPETQYF. Here the CDR3 DNA reads TGTGCCAGCAGTCTAGTCCAGGGGGCTGTTCCAGAGACCCAGTACTTC.

This clonotype was picked up a small number of times. The rearrangement joins TRBV20-1 to TRBJ1-6; D unclear. The V end was cut by 0 bases, the J end by 0 bases, with 15 bases between. Germline V CDR1 and CDR2: DFQATT, SNEGSKA (reference sequence). The CDR3 is made up of 18 amino acids. For the CDR3, the DNA is TGCAGTGCTAGAGATTTCATGGGGAAAAGCTCCTATAATTCACCCCTCCACTTT. This gives the protein CSARDFMGKSSYNSPLHF.

This clonotype was detected only a few times. The gene calls are TRBV7-2 and TRBJ2-1; D is perhaps TRBD2 (6 bases). Trimming pared 5 bases from V and 4 bases from J, leaving 18 bases between. Looked up from germline, CDR1 is SGHTA and CDR2 is FQGNSA. This CDR3 has 16 amino acids. The CDR3 DNA follows: TGTGCCAGCAGCACCGGGGCTAGCGAGATTTACAATGAGCAGTTCTTC. As protein: CASSTGASEIYNEQFF.

This clonotype was observed a few times. DNA of the CDR3: TGTGCCAGCAGTTACCTCCACGCCTACGAGCAGTACGTC. This sequence encodes CASSYLHAYEQYV. V gene TRBV6-6 combines with J gene TRBJ2-7; D gene uncertain. V gave up 2 bases and J gave up 2 bases, with 7 bases separating them. The germline V gene encodes CDR1 MNHNY and CDR2 SVGAGI (reference sequence). The length of the CDR3 is 13 residues.

This clonotype was detected a few times. The chain is built from TRBV20-1 and TRBJ2-7; the D gene is possibly TRBD1 (5 bases). This CDR3 spans 13 amino acids. Germline CDR1 is DFQATT and CDR2 is SNEGSKA (reference sequence). Trimming shortened V by 6 bases and J by 3 bases, and 15 bases separated the two germline ends. The CDR3 reads CSATNTGYYEQYF. CDR3 DNA sequence: TGCAGTGCGACAAACACAGGTTACTACGAGCAGTACTTC.

V and J are TRBV5-1 and TRBJ1-2, with a weak D call TRBD1 (6 bases). Germline values: CDR1 SGHRS, CDR2 YFSETQ. The CDR3 length is 14 residues. Trimming pared 4 bases from V and 4 bases from J, leaving 14 bases between. The CDR3 loop reads CASSGGGLAYGYTF. CDR3 sequence (DNA): TGCGCCAGCAGCGGTGGGGGGCTAGCCTATGGCTACACCTTC.

The rearrangement links TRBV5-1 to TRBJ2-1; unclear D gene. Trimming removed 0 bases at V and 7 bases at J, with 5 bases between. CDR3 length equals 12 residues. Germline-derived CDR1 and CDR2 are SGHRS and YFSETQ. CDR3 sequence: CASSLGLNEQFF. The CDR3 DNA follows: TGCGCCAGCAGCTTGGGACTTAATGAGCAGTTCTTC.

This clonotype was observed a handful of times. This chain links TRBV6-2 or TRBV6-3 with TRBJ1-2, with D maybe TRBD1 (5 bases). CDR3 length: 11 residues. Germline CDR1 is MNHEY and CDR2 is SVGEGT. Trimming removed 7 bases at V and 2 bases at J, with 5 bases between. In DNA form, the CDR3 reads TGTGCCAGCACAGGGAACTATGGCTACACCTTC. Its translation is CASTGNYGYTF.

This chain links TRBV2 with TRBJ1-4; 10 nucleotides agree with TRBD1. The ends lost 5 bases at V and 7 bases at J; junction bases unmatched: 7. Germline V gene sequence: CDR1 SNHLY, CDR2 FYNNEI. The CDR3 has 15 amino acids. As DNA, the CDR3 is TGTGCCAGCAGTCCTAGGACAGGGGGGACTGAAAAACTGTTTTTT. Amino acids: CASSPRTGGTEKLFF. Based on the CDR3 plus reference TRBV2 and TRBJ1-4, the full variable domain is EPEVTQTPSHQVTQMGQEVILRCVPISNHLYFYWYRQILGQKVEFLVSFYNNEISEKSEIFDDQFSVERPDGSNFTLKIRSTKLEDSAMYFCASSPRTGGTEKLFFGSGTQLSVL.

This clonotype was observed a few times. The gene calls are TRBV30 and TRBJ1-1; 9 bases match TRBD1. Germline values: CDR1 GTSNPN, CDR2 SVGIG (reference sequence). After removal of 0 bases from V and 5 bases from J, the junction contained 10 bases not matched to a gene. The CDR3 runs to 16 residues. CDR3 nucleotide sequence: TGTGCCTGGAGTGTACGATTCAGGGACAGGGAGACTGAAGCTTTCTTT. Its translation is CAWSVRFRDRETEAFF.

The chain joins TRBV7-2 to TRBJ2-3; D possibly corresponds to TRBD1 (5 bases). The CDR3 loop spans 15 amino acids. Germline V gene lookup returns CDR1 SGHTA and CDR2 FQGNSA. Trimming stripped 3 bases from V and 3 bases from J, with 13 bases between. The CDR3 DNA follows: TGTGCCAGCAGCTTCCTCCAGGGTGTTACAGATACGCAGTATTTT. This gives the protein CASSFLQGVTDTQYF.

This chain's CDR3 is CASSVAAVSSYEQYF. Written as DNA, the CDR3 is TGTGCCAGCAGCGTAGCGGCAGTCAGCTCCTACGAGCAGTACTTC. J is TRBJ2-7 and V is TRBV9; D not certain. Per the germline V gene, CDR1 is SGDLS and CDR2 is YYNGEE. This CDR3 has 15 residues. V was cut by 0 bases and J by 0 bases, with 10 bases left in between.

This clonotype was detected many times. The chain joins TRBV5-1 to TRBJ2-7, with TRBD1 matching over 7 bases. Losses at the gene ends were 4 bases for V and 6 bases for J; bases not matched to a gene: 4. This CDR3 has 12 residues. CDR1 is SGHRS, CDR2 YFSETQ, per germline. The CDR3 DNA follows: TGCGCCAGCAGCAAGACAGGGAGCGAGCAGTACTTC. It yields the protein CASSKTGSEQYF.

The V gene is TRBV25-1, the J gene TRBJ2-2; D unclear. Germline V gene lookup returns CDR1 MGHDK and CDR2 SYGVNS. The CDR3 has 15 residues. V lost 4 bases, J lost 4 bases, and 13 bases lay in between. Here the CDR3 reads CASSGRAHPTGELFF. CDR3 nucleotides: TGTGCCAGCAGTGGGCGTGCACACCCCACCGGGGAGCTGTTTTTT.

In its sample, this clonotype was seen a few times. The chain links TRBV19 to TRBJ2-5, with TRBD2 matching 8 bases. Looked up from germline, CDR1 is LNHDA and CDR2 is SQIVND (reference sequence). There are 15 residues in the CDR3. The junction had 8 bases not matched to a gene; V was cut back by 5 bases and J by 3 bases. The CDR3 bases are TGTGCCAGTAGTCCCACTACGGGGGGGAAAGAGACCCAGTACTTC. Residues: CASSPTTGGKETQYF.

V and J are TRBV29-1 and TRBJ2-3; D may be TRBD1 (6 bases). V lost 4 bases and J 2 bases, leaving 19 bases between the germline ends. Germline CDR1 SQVTM, CDR2 ANQGSEA. The CDR3 loop spans 16 amino acids. The CDR3 sequence is CSVGGLALLNTDTQYF. Here the CDR3 DNA reads TGCAGCGTTGGGGGGCTAGCCCTGCTGAACACAGATACGCAGTATTTT.

This clonotype was seen many times. The chain recombines TRBV12-3 or TRBV12-4 with TRBJ2-1; 9 positions agree with TRBD2. This CDR3 is built from 12 residues. After removal of 6 bases from V and 10 bases from J, the junction contained 4 bases not matched to a gene. CDR3 sequence (DNA): TGTGCCAGCAGGGCGGGGGGGACCGAGCAGTTCTTC. It is translated as CASRAGGTEQFF.

This chain joins TRBV20-1 and TRBJ2-3; the D gene is possibly TRBD1 (7 bases). Germline V lookup: CDR1 DFQATT, CDR2 SNEGSKA (reference sequence). This CDR3 has 16 amino acids. V gave up 5 bases and J gave up 6 bases, with 24 bases separating them. DNA for the CDR3: TGCAGTGCTCCCCGACTAGAGGGACAGTCCAGGGATACGCAGTATTTT. Its protein product is CSAPRLEGQSRDTQYF.

This chain connects TRBV5-5 to TRBJ2-2, with a tentative D call TRBD2 (5 bases). V was clipped by 5 bases and J by 1 base, with 12 bases between them. In germline, CDR1 is SGHKS, CDR2 YYEKEE (reference sequence). CDR3 length: 15 residues. The CDR3 DNA reads as TGTGCCAGCAGTGGAGGTCGGGGGAACACCGGGGAGCTGTTTTTT. Translated: CASSGGRGNTGELFF. Full variable domain (remainder filled in from reference TRBV5-5 and TRBJ2-2): DAGVTQSPTHLIKTRGQQVTLRCSPISGHKSVSWYQQVLGQGPQFIFQYYEKEERGRGNFPDRFSARQFPNYSSELNVNALLLGDSALYLCASSGGRGNTGELFFGEGSRLTVL.

The chain has TRBV7-2 and TRBJ1-4, with 10 bases aligning to TRBD1. This CDR3 has 13 amino acids. CDR1 and CDR2 from the germline V gene are SGHTA and FQGNSA. Written as DNA, the CDR3 is TGTGCGACCAGGGGGACAGGGGACGAAAAACTGTTTTTT. Translated: CATRGTGDEKLFF.

This clonotype has just a few counts. The chain has TRBV6-5 and TRBJ1-2; D unresolved. V was cut by 3 bases and J by 2 bases, with 13 bases left in between. The CDR3 consists of 15 residues. Germline CDR1 reads MNHEY; CDR2 reads SVGAGI. In nucleotides, the CDR3 is TGTGCCAGCAGTTATGACCCAGGTCTGAACTATGGCTACACCTTC. As protein: CASSYDPGLNYGYTF.

CDR3 in DNA: TGCGCCAGCAGCCCGGACAGGGCTGCGAGCACCGGGGAGCTGTTTTTT. Translation: CASSPDRAASTGELFF. The chain recombines TRBV4-3 with TRBJ2-2; TRBD1 aligns across 8 bases. Germline lookup yields CDR1 LGHNA and CDR2 YSLEER. V was pared by 4 bases and J by 4 bases, with 8 bases of the junction left unmatched. This CDR3 region has 16 residues.

The gene calls are TRBV20-1 and TRBJ2-1, with 9 bases identical to TRBD1. Germline-derived CDR1 and CDR2 are DFQATT and SNEGSKA (reference sequence). After removal of 0 bases from V and 9 bases from J, the junction contained 3 bases not matched to a gene. There are 13 residues in the CDR3. CDR3 DNA sequence: TGCAGTGCTAGAGATCACAGGGGGCCTGAGCAGTTCTTC. Translating it yields CSARDHRGPEQFF.

The sample holds many counts of this clonotype. The chain combines TRBV7-2 with TRBJ1-2; possible D gene TRBD1, 6 bases. The CDR3 is made up of 15 amino acids. Trimming took off 5 bases at V and 2 bases at J, with 15 bases between the two ends. Germline V gene sequence: CDR1 SGHTA, CDR2 FQGNSA. The CDR3 nucleotides are TGTGCCAGCAGCCACCGATACGACAGGAACTATGGCTACACCTTC. It is translated as CASSHRYDRNYGYTF.

This clonotype was recorded at least ten times. V gene TRBV12-3 or TRBV12-4 combines with J gene TRBJ1-5, with TRBD1 as a possible D gene (6 bases). Trimming pared 6 bases from V and 4 bases from J, leaving 10 bases between. CDR3 length: 13 amino acids. The CDR3 protein is CASRDTGNQPQHF. CDR3 in DNA: TGTGCCAGCAGAGACACAGGGAATCAGCCCCAGCATTTT.

The chain joins TRBV5-1 to TRBJ1-1, with TRBD1 identical over 8 bases. Per the germline V gene, CDR1 is SGHRS and CDR2 is YFSETQ. CDR3 size: 13 residues. The trim removed 4 bases at V and 10 bases at J, leaving 9 bases unmatched. The CDR3 here is CASSPGQGVRAFF. CDR3 DNA sequence: TGCGCCAGCAGCCCCGGACAGGGTGTTCGAGCTTTCTTT.